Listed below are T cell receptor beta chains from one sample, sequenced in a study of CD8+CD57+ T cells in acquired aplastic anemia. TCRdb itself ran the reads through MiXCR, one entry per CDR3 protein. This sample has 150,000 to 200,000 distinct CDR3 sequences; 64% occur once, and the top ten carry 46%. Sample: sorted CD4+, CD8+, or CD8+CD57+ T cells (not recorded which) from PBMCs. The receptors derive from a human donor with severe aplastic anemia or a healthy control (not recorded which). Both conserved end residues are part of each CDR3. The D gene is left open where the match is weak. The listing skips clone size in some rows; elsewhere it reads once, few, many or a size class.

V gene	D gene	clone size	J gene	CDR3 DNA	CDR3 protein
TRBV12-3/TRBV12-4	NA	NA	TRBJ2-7	TGTGCCAGCAGTCCTGACAGGTTCACCTACGAGCAGTACTTC	CASSPDRFTYEQYF
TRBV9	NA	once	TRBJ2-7	TGTGCCAGCAGCCCAGACCCGGGTGCCTACGAGCAGTACTTC	CASSPDPGAYEQYF
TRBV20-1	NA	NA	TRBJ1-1	TGCAGTGCTAGAGATCGACTTGAAGCTTTCTTT	CSARDRLEAFF
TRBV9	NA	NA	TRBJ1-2	TGTGCCAGCGGCGCCCCGGATGGCTACACCTTC	CASGAPDGYTF
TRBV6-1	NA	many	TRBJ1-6	TGTGCCAGCAGGGACTTCCCGGCGGATTCACCCCTCCACTTT	CASRDFPADSPLHF
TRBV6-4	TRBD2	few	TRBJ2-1	TGTGCCAGCAGTCCAAGCGGGAGCTCCTACAATGAGCAGTTCTTC	CASSPSGSSYNEQFF
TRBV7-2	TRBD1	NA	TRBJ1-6	TGTGCCAGCAGCCCGCGGACAGGGACTAGTTCACCCCTCCACTTT	CASSPRTGTSSPLHF
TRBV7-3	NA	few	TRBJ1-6	TGTGCCAGCAGCTCCGGTAATTCACCCCTCCACTTT	CASSSGNSPLHF
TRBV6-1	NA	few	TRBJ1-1	TGTGCCAGCAGCTTGCATGGCGAAGCTTTCTTT	CASSLHGEAFF
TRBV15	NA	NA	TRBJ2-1	TGTGCCACCAGCAGGGACCTGAAGGACGGCTCCTACAATGAGCAGTTCTTC	CATSRDLKDGSYNEQFF
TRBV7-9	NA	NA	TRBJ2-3	TGTGCCAGCATGCTTGCCGAGGTGGATACGCAGTATTTT	CASMLAEVDTQYF
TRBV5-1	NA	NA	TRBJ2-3	TGCGCCAGCAGCCTGGCGTTGGGTTCGGGACCTAGCACAGATACGCAGTATTTT	CASSLALGSGPSTDTQYF
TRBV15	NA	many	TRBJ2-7	TGTGCCACCAGCAGAGAGAGGGGTAGGACCCACGGCACCTACGAGCAGTACTTC	CATSRERGRTHGTYEQYF
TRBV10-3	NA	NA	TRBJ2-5	TGTGCCAGCAGTGACCGGCGATATCAAGAGACCCAGTACTTC	CASSDRRYQETQYF
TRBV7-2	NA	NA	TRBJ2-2	TGTGCCAGCAGCTTAGCGGGGCTCTCCGGGGAGCTGTTTTTT	CASSLAGLSGELFF
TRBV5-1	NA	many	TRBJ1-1	TGCGCCAGCAGATGGGTGAGGGCCACTGAAGCTTTCTTT	CASRWVRATEAFF
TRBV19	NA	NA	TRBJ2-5	TGTGCCAGTAGTGCAGGGTTTCTGAGAGAGACCCAGTACTTC	CASSAGFLRETQYF
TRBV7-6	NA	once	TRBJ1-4	TGTGCTAGCAGCTTAGAAGGAGCGGGGGGTTATGAAAAACTGTTTTTT	CASSLEGAGGYEKLFF
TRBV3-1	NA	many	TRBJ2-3	TGTGCCAGCAGCCAAGCGGATCCTAGCACAGATACGCAGTATTTT	CASSQADPSTDTQYF
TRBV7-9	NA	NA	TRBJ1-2	TGTGCCAGCAGCCCCTTACAGGCCAGCCGACGTTTC	CASSPLQASRRF
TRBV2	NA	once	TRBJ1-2	TGTGCCAGCGCCCACCGGGACCCCCATAGCTATGGCTACACCTTC	CASAHRDPHSYGYTF
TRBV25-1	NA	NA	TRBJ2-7	TGTACCAGCACACCCCACAGGTCTTCTGACGAGCAGTACTTC	CTSTPHRSSDEQYF
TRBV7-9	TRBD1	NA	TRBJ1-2	TGTGCCGGCAGCTCGACAGGGGACTACACCTTC	CAGSSTGDYTF
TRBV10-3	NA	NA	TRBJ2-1	TGTGCCATCGCGTGGGAGCTGAACACTGAGCAGTTCTTC	CAIAWELNTEQFF
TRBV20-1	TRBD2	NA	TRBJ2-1	TGCAGTGCTCGGACTAGCGGGGGGGGGCCAAAAGGGCAGTTCTTC	CSARTSGGGPKGQFF
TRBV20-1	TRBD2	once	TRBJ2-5	TGCAGTGCTAGAGGTAGCTCGGCTAGCGGGGGGGCTGGCGAGACCCAGTACTTC	CSARGSSASGGAGETQYF
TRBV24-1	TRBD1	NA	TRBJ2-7	TGTGCCACCAGCTCGGGACAGTCGTACGAGCAGTACTTC	CATSSGQSYEQYF
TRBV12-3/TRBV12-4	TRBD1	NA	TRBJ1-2	TGTGCCAGCAGTTCATCTAGGACAGGGCCGAACTATGGCTACACCTTC	CASSSSRTGPNYGYTF